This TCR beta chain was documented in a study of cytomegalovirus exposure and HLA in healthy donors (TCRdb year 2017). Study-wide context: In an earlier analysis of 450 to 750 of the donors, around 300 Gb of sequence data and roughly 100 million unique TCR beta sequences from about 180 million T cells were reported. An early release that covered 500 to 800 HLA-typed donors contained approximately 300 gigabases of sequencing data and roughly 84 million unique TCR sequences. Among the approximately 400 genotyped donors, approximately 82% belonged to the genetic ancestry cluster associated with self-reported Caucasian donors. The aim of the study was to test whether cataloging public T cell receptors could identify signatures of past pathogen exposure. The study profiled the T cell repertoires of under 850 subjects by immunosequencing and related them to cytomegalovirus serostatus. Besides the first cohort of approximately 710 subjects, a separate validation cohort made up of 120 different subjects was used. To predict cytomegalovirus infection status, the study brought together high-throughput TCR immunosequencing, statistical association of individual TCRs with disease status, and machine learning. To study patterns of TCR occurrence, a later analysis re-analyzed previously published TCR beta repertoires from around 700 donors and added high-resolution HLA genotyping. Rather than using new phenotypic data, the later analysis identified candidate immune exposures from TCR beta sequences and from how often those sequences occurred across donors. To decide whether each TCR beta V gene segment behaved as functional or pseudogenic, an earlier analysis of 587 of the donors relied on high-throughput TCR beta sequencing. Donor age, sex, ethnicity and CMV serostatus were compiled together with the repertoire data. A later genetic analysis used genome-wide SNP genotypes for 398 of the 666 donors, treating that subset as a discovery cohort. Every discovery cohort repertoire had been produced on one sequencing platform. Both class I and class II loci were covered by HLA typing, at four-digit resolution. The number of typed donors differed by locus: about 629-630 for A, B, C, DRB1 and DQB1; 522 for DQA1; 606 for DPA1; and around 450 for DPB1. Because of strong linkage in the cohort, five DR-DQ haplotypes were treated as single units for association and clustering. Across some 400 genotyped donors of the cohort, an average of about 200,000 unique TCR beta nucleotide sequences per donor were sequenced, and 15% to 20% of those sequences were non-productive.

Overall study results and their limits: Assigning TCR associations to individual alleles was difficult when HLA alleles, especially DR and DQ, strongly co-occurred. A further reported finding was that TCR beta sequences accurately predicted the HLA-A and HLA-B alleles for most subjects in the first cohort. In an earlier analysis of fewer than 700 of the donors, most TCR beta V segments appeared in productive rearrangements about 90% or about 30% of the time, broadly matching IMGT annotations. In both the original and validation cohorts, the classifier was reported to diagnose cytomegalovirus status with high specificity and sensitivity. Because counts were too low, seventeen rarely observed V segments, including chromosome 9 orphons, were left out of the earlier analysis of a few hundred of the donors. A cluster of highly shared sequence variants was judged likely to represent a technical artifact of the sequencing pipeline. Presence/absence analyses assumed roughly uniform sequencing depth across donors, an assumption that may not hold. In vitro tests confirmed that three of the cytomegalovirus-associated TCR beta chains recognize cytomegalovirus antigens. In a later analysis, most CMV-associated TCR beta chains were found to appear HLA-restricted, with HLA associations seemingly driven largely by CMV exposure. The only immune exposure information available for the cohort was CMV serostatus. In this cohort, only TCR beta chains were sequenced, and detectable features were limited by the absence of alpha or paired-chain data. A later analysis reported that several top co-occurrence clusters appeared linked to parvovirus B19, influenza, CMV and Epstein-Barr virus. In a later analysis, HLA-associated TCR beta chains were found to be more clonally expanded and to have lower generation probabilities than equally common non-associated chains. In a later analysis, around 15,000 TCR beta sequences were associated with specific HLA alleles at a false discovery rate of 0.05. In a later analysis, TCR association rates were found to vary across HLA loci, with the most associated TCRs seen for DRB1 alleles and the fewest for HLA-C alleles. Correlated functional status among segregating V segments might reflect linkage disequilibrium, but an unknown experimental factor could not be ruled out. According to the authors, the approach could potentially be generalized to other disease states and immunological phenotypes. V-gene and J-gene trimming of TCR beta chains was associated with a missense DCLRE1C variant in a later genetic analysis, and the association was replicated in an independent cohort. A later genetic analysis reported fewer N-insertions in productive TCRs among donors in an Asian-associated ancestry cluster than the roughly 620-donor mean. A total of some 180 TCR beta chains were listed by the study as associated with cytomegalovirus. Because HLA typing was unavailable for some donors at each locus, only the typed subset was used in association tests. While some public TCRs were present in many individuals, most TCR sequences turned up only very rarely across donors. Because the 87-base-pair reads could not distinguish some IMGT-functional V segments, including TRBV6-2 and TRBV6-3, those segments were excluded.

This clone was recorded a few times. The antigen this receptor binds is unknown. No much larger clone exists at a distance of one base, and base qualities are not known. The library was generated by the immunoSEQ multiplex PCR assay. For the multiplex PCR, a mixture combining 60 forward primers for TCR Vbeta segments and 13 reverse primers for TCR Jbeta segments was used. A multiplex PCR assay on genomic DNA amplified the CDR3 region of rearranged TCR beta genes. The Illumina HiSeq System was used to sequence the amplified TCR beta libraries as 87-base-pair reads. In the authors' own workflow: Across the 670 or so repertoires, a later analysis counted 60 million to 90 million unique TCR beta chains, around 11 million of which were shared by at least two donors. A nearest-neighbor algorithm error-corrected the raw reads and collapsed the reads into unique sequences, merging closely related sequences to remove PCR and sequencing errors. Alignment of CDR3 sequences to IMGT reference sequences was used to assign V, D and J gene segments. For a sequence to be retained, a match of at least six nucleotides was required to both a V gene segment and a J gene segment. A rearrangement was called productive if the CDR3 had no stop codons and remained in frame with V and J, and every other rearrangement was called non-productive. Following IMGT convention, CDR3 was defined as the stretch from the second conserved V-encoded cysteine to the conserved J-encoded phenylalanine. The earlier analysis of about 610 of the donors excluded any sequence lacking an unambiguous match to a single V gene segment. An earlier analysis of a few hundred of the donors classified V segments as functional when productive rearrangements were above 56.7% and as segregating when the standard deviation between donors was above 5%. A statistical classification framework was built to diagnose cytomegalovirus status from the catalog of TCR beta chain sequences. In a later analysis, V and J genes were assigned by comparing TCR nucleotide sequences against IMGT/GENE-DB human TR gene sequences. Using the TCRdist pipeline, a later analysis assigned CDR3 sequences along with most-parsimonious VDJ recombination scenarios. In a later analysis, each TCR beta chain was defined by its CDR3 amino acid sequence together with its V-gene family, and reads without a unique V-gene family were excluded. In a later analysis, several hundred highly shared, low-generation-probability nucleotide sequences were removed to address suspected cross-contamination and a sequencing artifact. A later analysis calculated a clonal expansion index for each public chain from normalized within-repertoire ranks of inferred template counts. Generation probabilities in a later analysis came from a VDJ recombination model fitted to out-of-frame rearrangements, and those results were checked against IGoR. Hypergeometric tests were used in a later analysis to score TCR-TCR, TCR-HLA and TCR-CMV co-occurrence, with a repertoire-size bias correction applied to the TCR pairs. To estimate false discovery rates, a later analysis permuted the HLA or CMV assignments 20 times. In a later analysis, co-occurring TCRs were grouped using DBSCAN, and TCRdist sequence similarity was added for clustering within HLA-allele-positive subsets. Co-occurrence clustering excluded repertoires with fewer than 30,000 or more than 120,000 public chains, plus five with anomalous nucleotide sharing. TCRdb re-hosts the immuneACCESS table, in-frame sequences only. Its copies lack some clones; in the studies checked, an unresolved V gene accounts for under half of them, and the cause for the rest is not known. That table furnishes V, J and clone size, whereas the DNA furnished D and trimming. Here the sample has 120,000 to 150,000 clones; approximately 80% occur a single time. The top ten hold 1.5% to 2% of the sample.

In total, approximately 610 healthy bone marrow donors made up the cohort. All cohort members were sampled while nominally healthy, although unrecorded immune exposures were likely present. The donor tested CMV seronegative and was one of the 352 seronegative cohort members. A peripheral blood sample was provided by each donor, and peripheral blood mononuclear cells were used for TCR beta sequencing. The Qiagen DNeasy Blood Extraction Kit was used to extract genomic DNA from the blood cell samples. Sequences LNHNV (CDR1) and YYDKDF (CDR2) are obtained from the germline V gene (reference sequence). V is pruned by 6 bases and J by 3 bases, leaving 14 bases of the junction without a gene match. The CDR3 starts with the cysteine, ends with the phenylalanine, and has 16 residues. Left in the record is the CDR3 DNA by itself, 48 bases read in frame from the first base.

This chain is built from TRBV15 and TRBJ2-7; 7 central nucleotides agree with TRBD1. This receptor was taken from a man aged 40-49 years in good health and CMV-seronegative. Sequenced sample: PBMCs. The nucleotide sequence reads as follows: TGTGCCACCAGGCCCTCCGCAGGGGGTAACCTCTACGAGCAGTACTTC. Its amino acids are CATRPSAGGNLYEQYF.